A single sample is the source of the 21 T cell receptor beta chains below, sequenced in a study of T cells after yellow fever vaccination. In TCRdb, the 5' RACE reads were re-called with MiXCR into one record per CDR3 protein. The sample shows about 330,000 distinct CDR3 sequences, around 7% of them seen only once. This specimen was PBMCs, taken more than 40 days after the first yellow fever vaccination. These receptors all come from a man aged 18-30 years who received the YFV17D yellow fever vaccine.

The rearrangement links TRBV5-8 to TRBJ2-3, with D unclear. Trimming removed 9 bases from V and 10 bases from J, with 18 bases in between. Germline CDR1 reads SGHTS; CDR2 reads YDEGEE. CDR3 size: 12 residues. CDR3 sequence reads: CAMSPWLRAQYF. The CDR3 DNA is TGTGCCATGAGCCCTTGGCTTAGGGCGCAGTATTTT.

Only a few counts were recorded for this clonotype. The J gene is TRBJ2-3, the V gene TRBV11-2, with D unclear. Trimming took 0 bases from V and 2 from J, leaving 9 bases between them. The CDR3 consists of 15 residues. Germline CDR1 SGHAT, CDR2 FQNNGV. The CDR3 protein is CASSLEGLITDTQYF. CDR3 nucleotide sequence: TGTGCCAGCAGCTTAGAAGGGCTTATCACAGATACGCAGTATTTT. The full variable domain, with the rest looked up from reference TRBV11-2 and TRBJ2-3, is EAGVAQSPRYKIIEKRQSVAFWCNPISGHATLYWYQQILGQGPKLLIQFQNNGVVDDSQLPKDRFSAERLKGVDSTLKIQPAKLEDSAVYLCASSLEGLITDTQYFGPGTRLTVL.

The V gene is TRBV7-3, the J gene TRBJ1-1; a weak D match, TRBD1 (5 bases). Deletions cut 5 bases from V and 9 bases from J, with 13 bases between. From germline, CDR1 is SGHTA and CDR2 FQGTGA. This CDR3 is built from 12 residues. The CDR3 region is CASSPQKGQAFF. The DNA for the CDR3 is TGTGCCAGCAGCCCCCAAAAGGGACAAGCTTTCTTT.

The chain is built from TRBV7-3 and TRBJ2-3, with D perhaps matching TRBD1 (7 bases). V gave up 5 bases and J gave up 0 bases, with 15 bases separating them. The CDR3 is 16 amino acids. Germline V gene sequence: CDR1 SGHTA, CDR2 FQGTGA. The CDR3 DNA reads TGTGCCAGCAGCCCCCAACAGGGGACTAGCACAGATACGCAGTATTTT. It encodes CASSPQQGTSTDTQYF.

This clonotype came up a few times. The rearrangement uses TRBV20-1 and TRBJ2-7; TRBD1 aligns across 9 bases. Germline V CDR1 and CDR2: DFQATT, SNEGSKA (reference sequence). This CDR3 spans 12 amino acids. V shed 6 bases, J shed 2 bases, and the junction held 2 bases outside the gene matches. The CDR3 reads CSAGQGTYEQYF. The CDR3 nucleotides read TGCAGTGCGGGACAGGGCACCTACGAGCAGTACTTC.

Points on this clonotype: The junction departs from the called germline gene at one end, perhaps through a read error. The V call is TRBV7-7, the J call TRBJ2-2; possibly TRBD1 for D (5 bases). The germline gives CDR1 SSHAT, CDR2 FNYEAQ (reference sequence). The CDR3 is 14 residues long. The CDR3 region is CASSKQELTGELFF. CDR3 nucleotide sequence: TGTGCTAGCAGCAAACAGGAACTCACCGGGGAGCTGTTTTTT.

This clonotype appeared many times. CDR3 loop: CASSLFEDTQYF. In DNA, the CDR3 is TGCGCCAGCAGCTTGTTTGAAGATACGCAGTATTTT. J is TRBJ2-3 and V is TRBV5-1; D is unclear. Per the germline V gene, CDR1 is SGHRS and CDR2 is YFSETQ. V gave up 1 base and J gave up 5 bases, with 5 bases separating them. There are 12 residues in the CDR3.

The sample holds many counts of this clonotype. The V gene is TRBV12-3 or TRBV12-4, the J gene TRBJ2-1; 10 bases align to TRBD1. The CDR3 is 15 amino acids. V was pared by 8 bases and J by 10 bases, with 14 bases of the junction left unmatched. CDR3 loop: CASSHAGTGAREQFF. The CDR3 bases are TGTGCCAGCTCTCACGCCGGGACAGGGGCACGGGAGCAGTTCTTC.

This clonotype was observed a single time. Without the conserved terminal phenylalanine or tryptophan, this CDR3 likely stems from a read error. V gene TRBV20-1 combines with J gene TRBJ2-7; unclear D gene. V shed 3 bases and J shed 4 bases, with 13 bases lying between them. This CDR3 comprises 13 residues. Germline lookup yields CDR1 DFQATT and CDR2 SNEGSKA (reference sequence). The CDR3 is CSASRTLGYEQYS. CDR3 coding DNA: TGCAGTGCTAGCCGGACCCTAGGGTACGAGCAGTACTCC.

This chain links TRBV15 with TRBJ1-2; TRBD1 agrees at 8 bases. The trim removed 0 bases at V and 3 bases at J, leaving 9 bases unmatched. CDR1 and CDR2 from the germline V gene are LNHNV and YYDKDF (reference sequence). The CDR3 contains 17 residues. CDR3 amino acids: CATSRDIQGGVHYGYTF. The DNA for the CDR3 is TGTGCCACCAGCAGAGATATACAGGGGGGCGTACACTATGGCTACACCTTC.

This clonotype was detected many times. V gene TRBV5-6 combines with J gene TRBJ2-7; 10 bases line up with TRBD1. The germline V gene has CDR1 SGHDT and CDR2 YYEEEE. The V and J ends lost 0 bases and 3 bases, in that order; junction bases with no gene match: 3. The CDR3 spans 15 residues. The CDR3 spells CASSLAGQGVYEQYF. The CDR3 DNA sequence: TGTGCCAGCAGCTTGGCCGGACAGGGGGTCTACGAGCAGTACTTC.

The table lists this clonotype with many counts. The chain has TRBV5-1 and TRBJ2-7; D is unresolved. The CDR3 is 13 amino acids. Trimming pared 0 bases from V and 3 bases from J, leaving 7 bases between. Looked up from germline, CDR1 is SGHRS and CDR2 is YFSETQ. The CDR3 DNA sequence: TGCGCCAGCAGCTTGGAAAGGGTCTACGAGCAGTACTTC. This translates into CASSLERVYEQYF.

This clonotype has more than one count but fewer than ten. The rearrangement joins TRBV20-1 to TRBJ1-2; weak D call: TRBD1 (5 bases). The CDR3 consists of 12 residues. CDR1 is DFQATT and CDR2 is SNEGSKA in the germline V gene (reference sequence). With 5 bases removed from V and 4 bases from J, the gap between germline ends came to 11 bases. CDR3 DNA sequence: TGCAGTGCTGGGGCCTCCTCCTATGGCTACACCTTC. Protein: CSAGASSYGYTF.

A few counts support this clonotype. The rearrangement uses TRBV4-3 and TRBJ2-4; no firm D call. This CDR3 region has 15 residues. CDR1 and CDR2 from the germline V gene are LGHNA and YSLEER. Between the trimmed V and J ends, which lost 0 bases and 7 bases, there was a span of 13 bases. CDR3 sequence reads: CASSQDLGRENIQYF. Written as DNA, the CDR3 is TGCGCCAGCAGCCAAGATTTGGGTCGAGAGAACATTCAGTACTTC.

V is TRBV14 and J is TRBJ2-1; D is uncertain. The CDR3 has 12 amino acids. The V gene lost 4 bases and the J gene lost 6 bases, with 7 bases spanning the gap. CDR1 and CDR2 from the germline V gene are SGHDN and FVKESK. The CDR3 spells CASSLPSNEQFF. The DNA for the CDR3 is TGTGCCAGCAGCCTCCCAAGCAATGAGCAGTTCTTC.

At least ten counts were recorded for this clonotype. This chain joins TRBV4-3 and TRBJ2-1, with a tentative D call TRBD2 (5 bases). Trimming removed 0 bases from V and 0 bases from J, with 9 bases in between. Per germline, CDR1 LGHNA and CDR2 YSLEER. CDR3 length: 16 residues. CDR3 DNA: TGCGCCAGCAGCCAAGATTTGAGGGTCTCCTACAATGAGCAGTTCTTC. Translating it yields CASSQDLRVSYNEQFF.

The chain combines TRBV11-3 with TRBJ2-4; D is unclear. The V and J ends lost 5 bases and 0 bases respectively, with 14 bases between them. The germline CDR1 and CDR2 sequences are SGHNT and YENEEA. The CDR3 has 16 residues. For the CDR3, the DNA is TGTGCCAGCAGCCTTGGGAAGTGGGAAGCCAAAAACATTCAGTACTTC. Translated: CASSLGKWEAKNIQYF.

A note on this clonotype: The junction departs from the called germline gene at one end, perhaps through a read error. This chain connects TRBV2 to TRBJ2-5; D ambiguous. CDR1 is SNHLY, CDR2 FYNNEI, per germline. The CDR3 has 11 amino acids. This CDR3 reads CASSPQAPADF. DNA for the CDR3: TGTGCCAGCAGTCCCCAGGCCCCGGCCGACTTC.

This clonotype occurred a few times. This rearrangement joins TRBV5-1 to TRBJ2-5; 9 bases map to TRBD1. The CDR3 is 16 amino acids. Germline V CDR1 and CDR2: SGHRS, YFSETQ. With 4 bases clipped from V and 4 bases from J, the junction kept 11 bases outside the gene matches. The CDR3 sequence: CASSPPTGGGSETQYF. CDR3 DNA sequence: TGCGCCAGCAGCCCGCCGACAGGGGGAGGGTCAGAGACCCAGTACTTC.

This clonotype was seen more than once but under ten times. The V gene is TRBV5-1, the J gene TRBJ2-2; D gene unclear. The CDR3 sequence is 16 residues long. Per germline, CDR1 SGHRS and CDR2 YFSETQ. V lost 0 bases and J lost 2, with 11 bases in between. Written as DNA, the CDR3 is TGCGCCAGCAGCTTGGGCTCCTATGACAACACCGGGGAGCTGTTTTTT. This codes for CASSLGSYDNTGELFF.

This clonotype has just a few counts. The V gene is TRBV7-3, the J gene TRBJ1-1; D not certain. The length of the CDR3 is 16 residues. CDR1 is SGHTA and CDR2 is FQGTGA in the germline V gene. V was shortened by 1 base and J by 2 bases, with 14 bases between the two germline ends. The CDR3 nucleotides read TGTGCCAGCAGCTTAAGCCCGGACGCATCCAACACTGAAGCTTTCTTT. Amino acids: CASSLSPDASNTEAFF.